This TCR beta chain was sequenced during a study of cytomegalovirus exposure and HLA in healthy donors. Vbeta (60) and Jbeta (13) primers were used in the PCR. Produced via immunoSEQ multiplex PCR; TCRdb's table is partial and in-frame only. Of about 150,000 clones detected, 60% to 80% appear once; the ten largest clones hold 2% to 2.5%. This clone occurred once. The sequenced sample was PBMCs. This sequence originates from a man aged 30 to 39 in good health and CMV-seronegative.

CDR3 in amino acids: CAWSVGGDSTDTQYF. In nucleotides, the CDR3 is TGTGCCTGGAGTGTCGGGGGGGATAGCACAGATACGCAGTATTTT. This chain connects TRBV30 to TRBJ2-3; 8 nucleotides align to TRBD2. The CDR3 is made up of 15 amino acids. The ends lost 0 bases at V and 0 bases at J; junction bases unmatched: 2. Per germline, CDR1 GTSNPN and CDR2 SVGIG (reference sequence).